This T cell receptor (beta chain) was found in a study of cytomegalovirus exposure and HLA in healthy donors. Study-level points and caveats: The finding came from a later analysis; first-cohort TCR clusters tended to co-occur in the 130 or so validation repertoires. The study put 150 to 200 TCR beta chains on its list as cytomegalovirus-associated. In vitro testing confirmed a few CMV-associated chains as specific for CMV antigens. Both high specificity and high sensitivity reportedly marked the classifier's diagnosis of cytomegalovirus status.

Concerning this clone: Its specificity is not known.

Assay used: immunoSEQ multiplex PCR; TCRdb lists only in-frame clones, some missing. The table shows roughly 150,000 clones, with around nine tenths occurring only once. The clonotype comes from a woman between 18 and 29 years old in good health and CMV-seropositive. The source material was PBMCs.

The CDR3 coding sequence is TGTGCCAGCAGCTTAGATCAGAATAGGGAGGGATGGCAGCCCCAGCATTTT. The encoded protein is CASSLDQNREGWQPQHF. The gene calls are TRBV11-2 and TRBJ1-5; unclear D gene. The CDR3 length is 17 residues. Germline V gene data show CDR1 as SGHAT and CDR2 as FQNNGV. Trimming pared 0 bases from V and 7 bases from J, leaving 19 bases between.